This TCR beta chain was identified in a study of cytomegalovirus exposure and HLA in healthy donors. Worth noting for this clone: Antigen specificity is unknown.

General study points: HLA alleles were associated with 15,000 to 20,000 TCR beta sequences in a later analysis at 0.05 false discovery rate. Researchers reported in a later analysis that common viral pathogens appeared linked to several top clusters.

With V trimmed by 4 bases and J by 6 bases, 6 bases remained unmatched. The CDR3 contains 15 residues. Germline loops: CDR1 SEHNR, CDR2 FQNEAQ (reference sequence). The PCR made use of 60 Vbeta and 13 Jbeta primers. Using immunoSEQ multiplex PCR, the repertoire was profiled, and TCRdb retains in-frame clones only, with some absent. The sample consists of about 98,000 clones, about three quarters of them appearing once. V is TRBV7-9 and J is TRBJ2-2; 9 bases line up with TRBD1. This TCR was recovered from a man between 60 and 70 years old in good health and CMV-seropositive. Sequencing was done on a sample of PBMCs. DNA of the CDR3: TGTGCCAGCAGCTCGACAGGGGGGAGCGCCGGGGAGCTGTTTTTT. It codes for CASSSTGGSAGELFF.